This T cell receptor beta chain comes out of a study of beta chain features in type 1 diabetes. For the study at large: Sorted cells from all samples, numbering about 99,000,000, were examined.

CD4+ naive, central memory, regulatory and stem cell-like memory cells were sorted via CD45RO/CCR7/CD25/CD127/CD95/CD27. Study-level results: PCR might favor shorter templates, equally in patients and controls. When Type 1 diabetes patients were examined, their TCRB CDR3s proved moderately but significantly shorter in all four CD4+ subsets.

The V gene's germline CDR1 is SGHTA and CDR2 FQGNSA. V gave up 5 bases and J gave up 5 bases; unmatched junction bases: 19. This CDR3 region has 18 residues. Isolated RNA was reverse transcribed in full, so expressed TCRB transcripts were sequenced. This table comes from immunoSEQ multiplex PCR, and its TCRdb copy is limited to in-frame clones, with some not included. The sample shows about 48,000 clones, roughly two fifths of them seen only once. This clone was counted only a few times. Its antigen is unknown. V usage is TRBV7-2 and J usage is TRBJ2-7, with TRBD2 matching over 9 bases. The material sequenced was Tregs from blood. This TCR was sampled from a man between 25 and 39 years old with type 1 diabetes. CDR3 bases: TGTGCCAGCAGCCCCCGGGACAGAATTACGGGACTAGCCCACGAGCAGTACTTC. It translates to CASSPRDRITGLAHEQYF.